The clone carrying this T cell receptor (beta chain) has a handful of counts. Antigen unknown. This record belongs to a study of CD4 T cells in relation to SARS-CoV-2 and coronaviruses. Overall study: The negative reference was HIV-1 Nef peptide pool or peptide-free culture. Shared crossreactive spike epitopes were mapped to their HLA restriction. Findings and caveats of the study: In roughly 61% of donors, memory CD4+ clonotypes crossrecognized SARS-CoV-2 and at least one common cold coronavirus spike.

There are 15 residues in the CDR3. V shed 5 bases and J 0 bases; nucleotides not matched to a gene: 6. Germline CDR1 and CDR2: LNHDA and SQIVND (reference sequence). CD4+ T cells from unexposed donors were obtained before the COVID-19 pandemic (2011-2018). After less than 11 days of culture, CD4+ T cells were isolated. Some clones are missing from TCRdb's copy, which holds only in-frame ones; the method was immunoSEQ multiplex PCR. The sample shows 15,000 to 20,000 clones, around 77% of them seen only once. This chain connects TRBV19 to TRBJ1-1; 7 positions agree with TRBD1. This TCR derives from a human donor in good health. Sequencing input: CD4+ T cells from PBMCs, cultured in vitro. CDR3 loop: CASSAQDRVNTEAFF. As DNA, the CDR3 is TGTGCCAGTAGTGCCCAAGACAGGGTGAACACTGAAGCTTTCTTT.